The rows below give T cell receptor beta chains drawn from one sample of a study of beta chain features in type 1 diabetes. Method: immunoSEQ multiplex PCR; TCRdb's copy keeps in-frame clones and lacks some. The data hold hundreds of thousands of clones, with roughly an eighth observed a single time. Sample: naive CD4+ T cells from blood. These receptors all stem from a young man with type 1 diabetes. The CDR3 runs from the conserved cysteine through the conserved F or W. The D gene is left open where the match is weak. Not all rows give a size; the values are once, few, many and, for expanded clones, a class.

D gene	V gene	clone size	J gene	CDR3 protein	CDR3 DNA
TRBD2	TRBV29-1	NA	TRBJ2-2	CSVRRGTSGRLIVHTGELFF	TGCAGCGTCCGCCGGGGAACTAGCGGGAGGTTAATTGTCCACACCGGGGAGCTGTTTTTT
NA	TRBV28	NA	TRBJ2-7	CASSLRQLYEQYF	TGTGCCAGCAGTTTACGACAGCTATACGAGCAGTACTTC
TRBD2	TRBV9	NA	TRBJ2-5	CASSVAPGTSSGTQYF	TGTGCCAGCAGCGTAGCTCCCGGGACTAGTAGCGGGACCCAGTACTTC
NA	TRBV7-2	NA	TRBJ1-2	CASSLRSGYDGYTF	TGTGCCAGCAGCTTACGGTCAGGCTACGATGGCTACACCTTC
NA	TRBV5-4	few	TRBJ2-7	CASRSQQEAYEQYF	TGTGCCAGCAGATCTCAACAGGAGGCCTACGAGCAGTACTTC
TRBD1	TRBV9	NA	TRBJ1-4	CASSVEGQGSEKLFF	TGTGCCAGCAGCGTAGAGGGACAGGGGAGTGAAAAACTGTTTTTT
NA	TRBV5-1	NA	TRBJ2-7	CASSLWRLLVSGYEQYF	TGCGCCAGCAGCTTATGGCGGCTACTAGTATCGGGCTACGAGCAGTACTTC
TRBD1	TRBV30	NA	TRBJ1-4	CAWGTGYEKLFF	TGTGCCTGGGGGACAGGCTATGAAAAACTGTTTTTT
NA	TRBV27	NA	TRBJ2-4	CASRTGGSKNIQYF	TGTGCCAGCCGGACTGGAGGTAGCAAAAACATTCAGTACTTC
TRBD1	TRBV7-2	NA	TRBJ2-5	CASSSTGGAETQYF	TGTGCCAGCAGCTCTACAGGGGGCGCGGAGACCCAGTACTTC
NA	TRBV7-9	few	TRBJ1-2	CASSLGQGSYGYTF	TGTGCCAGCAGCTTAGGGCAGGGTAGCTATGGCTACACCTTC
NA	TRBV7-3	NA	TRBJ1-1	CASSSYTRLNTEAFF	TGTGCCAGCAGCTCTTATACACGGCTGAACACTGAAGCTTTCTTT
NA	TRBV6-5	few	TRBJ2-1	CASSYAGPSSYNEQFF	TGTGCCAGCAGTTACGCGGGACCATCCTCCTACAATGAGCAGTTCTTC
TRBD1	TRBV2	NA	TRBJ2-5	CASADRRNQETQYF	TGTGCCAGTGCGGACAGGAGAAATCAAGAGACCCAGTACTTC
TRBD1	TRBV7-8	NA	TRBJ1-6	CASSYRDSSYNSPLHF	TGTGCCAGCAGTTATCGGGACAGCTCCTATAATTCACCCCTCCACTTT
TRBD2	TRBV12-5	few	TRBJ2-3	CASGVSGATDTQYF	TGTGCTAGTGGGGTTAGCGGGGCCACAGATACGCAGTATTTT
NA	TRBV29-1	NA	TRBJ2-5	CSVFQETQYF	TGCAGCGTTTTCCAAGAGACCCAGTACTTC
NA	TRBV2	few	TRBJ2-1	CASSEALQTYNEQFF	TGTGCCAGCAGTGAAGCACTGCAAACCTACAATGAGCAGTTCTTC
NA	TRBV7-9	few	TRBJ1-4	CASSLSGATNEKLFF	TGTGCCAGCAGCTTATCGGGGGCAACTAATGAAAAACTGTTTTTT
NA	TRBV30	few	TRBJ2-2	CAWSVLGTGELFF	TGTGCCTGGAGTGTACTGGGGACGGGGGAGCTGTTTTTT
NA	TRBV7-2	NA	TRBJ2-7	CASSLAGRSYEQYF	TGTGCCAGCAGCTTAGCCGGACGCTCCTACGAGCAGTACTTC
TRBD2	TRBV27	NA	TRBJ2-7	CASSLVGGYEQYF	TGTGCCAGCAGTTTAGTGGGAGGGTACGAGCAGTACTTC
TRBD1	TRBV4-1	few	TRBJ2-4	CASSHIRDRAAKNIQYF	TGCGCCAGCAGCCATATTAGGGACAGAGCCGCCAAAAACATTCAGTACTTC
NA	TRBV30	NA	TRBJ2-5	CAWSVQGGASQETQYF	TGTGCCTGGAGTGTACAAGGAGGGGCCTCCCAAGAGACCCAGTACTTC
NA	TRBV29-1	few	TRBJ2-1	CSVARNNEQFF	TGCAGCGTTGCCAGAAACAATGAGCAGTTCTTC
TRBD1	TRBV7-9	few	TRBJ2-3	CASSRQGRDTQYF	TGTGCCAGCAGCAGACAGGGAAGAGATACGCAGTATTTT
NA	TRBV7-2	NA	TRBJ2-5	CASSSGRETQYF	TGTGCCAGCAGCTCAGGGAGGGAGACCCAGTACTTC
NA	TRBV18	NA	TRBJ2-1	CASSPPGSHPDNEQFF	TGTGCCAGCTCACCACCGGGTAGCCACCCAGACAATGAGCAGTTCTTC
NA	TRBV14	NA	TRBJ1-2	CASSQESAGRHYGYTF	TGTGCCAGCAGCCAAGAATCGGCGGGACGGCACTATGGCTACACCTTC
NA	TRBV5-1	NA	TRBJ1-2	CASSLGPQGGYTF	TGCGCCAGCAGCTTGGGACCGCAGGGCGGCTACACCTTC
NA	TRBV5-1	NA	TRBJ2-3	CASSSGVGVLYF	TGCGCCAGCAGCTCCGGCGTTGGAGTATTGTATTTT
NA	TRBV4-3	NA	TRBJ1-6	CASSQDRVGWSPLHF	TGCGCCAGCAGCCAAGATCGGGTAGGATGGTCACCCCTCCACTTT
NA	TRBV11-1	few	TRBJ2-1	CASSTSVGGVNEQFF	TGTGCCAGCAGCACTTCGGTGGGGGGAGTGAATGAGCAGTTCTTC
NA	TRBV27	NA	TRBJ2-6	CASSSGETMLYSGANVLTF	TGTGCCAGCAGTTCGGGGGAAACCATGTTGTACTCTGGGGCCAACGTCCTGACTTTC